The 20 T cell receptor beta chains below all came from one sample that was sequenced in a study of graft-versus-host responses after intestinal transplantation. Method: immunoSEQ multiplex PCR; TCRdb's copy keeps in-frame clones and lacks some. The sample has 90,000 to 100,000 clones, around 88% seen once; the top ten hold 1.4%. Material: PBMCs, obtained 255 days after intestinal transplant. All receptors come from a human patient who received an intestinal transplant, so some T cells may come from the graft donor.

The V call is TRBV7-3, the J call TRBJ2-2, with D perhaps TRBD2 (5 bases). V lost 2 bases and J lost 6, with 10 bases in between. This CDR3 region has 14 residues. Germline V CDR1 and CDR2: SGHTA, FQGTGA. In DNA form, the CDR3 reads TGTGCCAGCAGCTTAGAGGGTTGGGCCGGGGAGCTGTTTTTT. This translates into CASSLEGWAGELFF.

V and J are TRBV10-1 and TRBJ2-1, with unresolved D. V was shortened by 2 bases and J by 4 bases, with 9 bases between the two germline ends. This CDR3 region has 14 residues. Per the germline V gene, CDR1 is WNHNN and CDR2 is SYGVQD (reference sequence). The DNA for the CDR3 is TGCGCCAGCAGTGAGCGGCTTGAATACAATGAGCAGTTCTTC. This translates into CASSERLEYNEQFF.

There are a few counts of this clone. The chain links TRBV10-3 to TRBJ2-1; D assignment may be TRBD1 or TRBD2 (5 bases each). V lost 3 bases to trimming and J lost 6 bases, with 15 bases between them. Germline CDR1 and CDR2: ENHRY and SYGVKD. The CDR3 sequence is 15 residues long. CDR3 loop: CAISDGLFGANEQFF. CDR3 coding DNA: TGTGCCATCAGTGACGGCCTATTCGGGGCCAATGAGCAGTTCTTC.

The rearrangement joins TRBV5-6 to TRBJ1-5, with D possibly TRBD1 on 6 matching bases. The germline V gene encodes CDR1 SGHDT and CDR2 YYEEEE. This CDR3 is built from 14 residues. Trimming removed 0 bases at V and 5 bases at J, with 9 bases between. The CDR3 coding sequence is TGTGCCAGCAGCTTGGAAGGGGGGGATCAGCCCCAGCATTTT. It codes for CASSLEGGDQPQHF. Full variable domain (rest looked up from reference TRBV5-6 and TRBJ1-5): DAGVTQSPTHLIKTRGQQVTLRCSPKSGHDTVSWYQQALGQGPQFIFQYYEEEERQRGNFPDRFSGHQFPNYSSELNVNALLLGDSALYLCASSLEGGDQPQHFGDGTRLSIL.

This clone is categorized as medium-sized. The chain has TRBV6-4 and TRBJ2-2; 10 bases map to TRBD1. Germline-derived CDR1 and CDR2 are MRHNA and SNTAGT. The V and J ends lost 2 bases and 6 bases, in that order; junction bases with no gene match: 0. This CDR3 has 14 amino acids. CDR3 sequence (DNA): TGTGCCAGCAGTGACGGACAGGGGGCCGGGGAGCTGTTTTTT. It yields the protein CASSDGQGAGELFF.

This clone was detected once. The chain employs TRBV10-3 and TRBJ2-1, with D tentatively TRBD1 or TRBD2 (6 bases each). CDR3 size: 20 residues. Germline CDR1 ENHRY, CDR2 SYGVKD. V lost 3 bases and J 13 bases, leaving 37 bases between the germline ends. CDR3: CAISEEGEWPHRRRGRGQFF. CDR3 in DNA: TGTGCCATCAGTGAAGAGGGGGAGTGGCCCCATCGCCGGAGGGGCCGAGGACAGTTCTTC.

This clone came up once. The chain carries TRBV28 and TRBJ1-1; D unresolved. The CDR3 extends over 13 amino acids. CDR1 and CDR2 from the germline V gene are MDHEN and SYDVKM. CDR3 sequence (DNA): TGTGCGTCGGCCGAAGTGATTGTTACTGAAGCTTTCTTT. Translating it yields CASAEVIVTEAFF.

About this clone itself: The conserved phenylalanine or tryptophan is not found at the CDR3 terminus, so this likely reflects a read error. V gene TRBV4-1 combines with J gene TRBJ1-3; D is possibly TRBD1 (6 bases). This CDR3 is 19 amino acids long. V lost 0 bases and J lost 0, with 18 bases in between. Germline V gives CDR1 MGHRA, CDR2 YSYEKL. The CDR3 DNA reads TGCGCCAGCAGCCAAGATGAGGGGGTTCACCATATCTCTGGAAACACCATATATTCT. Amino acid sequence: CASSQDEGVHHISGNTIYS.

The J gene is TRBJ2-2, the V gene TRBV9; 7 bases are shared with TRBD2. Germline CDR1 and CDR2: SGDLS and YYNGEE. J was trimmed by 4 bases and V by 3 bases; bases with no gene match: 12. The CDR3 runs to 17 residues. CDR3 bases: TGTGCCAGCAGCGCCCCGGGGGGAGGAGAGATCACCGGGGAGCTGTTTTTT. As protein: CASSAPGGGEITGELFF.

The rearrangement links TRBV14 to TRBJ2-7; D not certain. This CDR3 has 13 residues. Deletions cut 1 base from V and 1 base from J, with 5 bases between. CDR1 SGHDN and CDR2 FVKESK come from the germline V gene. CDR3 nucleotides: TGTGCCAGCAGCCAAGGAGCTTCCTACGAGCAGTACTTC. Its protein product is CASSQGASYEQYF.

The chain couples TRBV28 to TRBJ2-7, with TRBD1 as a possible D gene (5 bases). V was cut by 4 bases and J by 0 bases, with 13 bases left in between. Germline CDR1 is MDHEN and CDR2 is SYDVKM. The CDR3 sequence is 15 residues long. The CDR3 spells CASSSRQGYSYEQYF. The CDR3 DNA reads TGTGCCAGCAGTTCCCGTCAGGGCTACTCCTACGAGCAGTACTTC.

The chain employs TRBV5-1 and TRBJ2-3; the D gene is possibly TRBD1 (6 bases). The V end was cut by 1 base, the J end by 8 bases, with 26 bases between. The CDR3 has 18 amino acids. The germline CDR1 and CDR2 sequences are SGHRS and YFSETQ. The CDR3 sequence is CASSLSGQSRGARPTQYF. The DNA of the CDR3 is TGCGCCAGCAGCTTGTCAGGACAGAGCAGGGGCGCCCGACCTACGCAGTATTTT.

In DNA, the CDR3 is TGTGCCAGCAGTGCAGGGAATGAAAAACTGTTTTTT. It translates to CASSAGNEKLFF. The chain employs TRBV27 and TRBJ1-4; possible D gene TRBD1, 5 bases. The CDR3 contains 12 residues. V dropped 5 bases and J dropped 5 bases, with 6 bases sitting between them. Germline V gene lookup returns CDR1 MNHEY and CDR2 SMNVEV (reference sequence).

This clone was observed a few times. The CDR3 sequence: CASKTGSSEKLFF. The CDR3 DNA follows: TGCGCCAGCAAGACAGGGAGTAGTGAAAAACTGTTTTTT. The V call is TRBV10-2, the J call TRBJ1-4, with 7 positions matching TRBD1. The CDR3 spans 13 residues. V trimming: 7 bases; J trimming: 7 bases; junction bases outside the gene matches: 6. Germline lookup yields CDR1 WSHSY and CDR2 SAAADI.

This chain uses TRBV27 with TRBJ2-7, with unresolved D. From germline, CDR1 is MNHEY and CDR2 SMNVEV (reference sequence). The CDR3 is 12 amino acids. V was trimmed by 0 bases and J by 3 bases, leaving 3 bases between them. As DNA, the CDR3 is TGTGCCAGCAGTTTATCGTTCTACGAGCAGTACTTC. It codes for CASSLSFYEQYF.

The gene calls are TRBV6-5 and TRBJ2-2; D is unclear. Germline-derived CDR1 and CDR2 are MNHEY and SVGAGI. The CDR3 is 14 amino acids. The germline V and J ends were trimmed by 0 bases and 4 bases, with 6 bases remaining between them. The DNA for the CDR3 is TGTGCCAGCAGTTACTCGTGGCTCACCGGGGAGCTGTTTTTT. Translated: CASSYSWLTGELFF.

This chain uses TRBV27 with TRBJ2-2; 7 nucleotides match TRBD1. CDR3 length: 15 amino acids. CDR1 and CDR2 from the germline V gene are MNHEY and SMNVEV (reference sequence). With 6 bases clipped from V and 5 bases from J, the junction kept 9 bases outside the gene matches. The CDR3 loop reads CASRGWDSNTGELFF. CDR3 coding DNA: TGTGCCAGCAGGGGATGGGACAGCAATACCGGGGAGCTGTTTTTT.

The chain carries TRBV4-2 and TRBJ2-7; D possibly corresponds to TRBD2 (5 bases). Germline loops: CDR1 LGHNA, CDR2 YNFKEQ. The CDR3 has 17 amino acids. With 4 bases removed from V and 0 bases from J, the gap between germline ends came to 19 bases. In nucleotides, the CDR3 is TGTGCCAGCAGCCCATATCCTTCCGGACTTAGCTCCTACGAGCAGTACTTC. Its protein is CASSPYPSGLSSYEQYF.

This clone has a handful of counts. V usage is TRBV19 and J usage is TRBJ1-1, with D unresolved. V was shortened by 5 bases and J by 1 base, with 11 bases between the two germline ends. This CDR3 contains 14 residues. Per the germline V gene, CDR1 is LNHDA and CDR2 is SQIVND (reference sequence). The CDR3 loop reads CASSFLNWNTEAFF. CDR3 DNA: TGTGCCAGTAGTTTCCTTAATTGGAACACTGAAGCTTTCTTT.

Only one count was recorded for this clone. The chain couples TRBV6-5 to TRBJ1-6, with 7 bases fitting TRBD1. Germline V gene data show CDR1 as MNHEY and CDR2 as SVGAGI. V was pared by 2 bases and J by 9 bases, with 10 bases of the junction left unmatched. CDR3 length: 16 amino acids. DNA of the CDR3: TGTGCCAGCAGTTACGCACAGGGGAGGAATAGTTCACCCCTCCACTTT. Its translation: CASSYAQGRNSSPLHF.